Below, 14 T cell receptor beta chains from the same sample are listed, as sequenced in a study of blood T cell repertoires in COVID-19. The protocol was immunoSEQ multiplex PCR, while the TCRdb copy is restricted to in-frame clones and leaves out a portion. The table has fewer than 350,000 clones, roughly 87% seen once. The sequenced sample was peripheral blood. These TCRs come from a man between 18 and 35 years old with active or convalescent COVID-19.

J is TRBJ2-5 and V is TRBV5-1; 10 nucleotides agree with TRBD2. The CDR3 has 14 amino acids. The germline V gene encodes CDR1 SGHRS and CDR2 YFSETQ. With 3 bases clipped from V and 4 bases from J, the junction kept 3 bases outside the gene matches. The CDR3 spells CASSSRTSGETQYF. CDR3 in DNA: TGCGCCAGCAGCTCCCGGACTAGCGGAGAGACCCAGTACTTC.

The rearrangement joins TRBV15 to TRBJ1-2; D remains ambiguous. CDR3 size: 14 residues. V was pared by 2 bases and J by 5 bases, with 12 bases between. Looked up from germline, CDR1 is LNHNV and CDR2 is YYDKDF (reference sequence). CDR3 in amino acids: CATSRPPQEYGYTF. In DNA form, the CDR3 reads TGTGCCACCAGCAGACCCCCCCAAGAGTATGGCTACACCTTC. The full variable domain, rest sourced from reference TRBV15 and TRBJ1-2, is DAMVIQNPRYQVTQFGKPVTLSCSQTLNHNVMYWYQQKSSQAPKLLFHYYDKDFNNEADTPDNFQSRRPNTSFCFLDIRSPGLGDTAMYLCATSRPPQEYGYTFGSGTRLTVV.

The chain uses TRBV5-6 and TRBJ1-3, with D possibly TRBD1 on 6 matching bases. The CDR3 totals 14 residues. The germline CDR1 and CDR2 sequences are SGHDT and YYEEEE. Trimming removed 2 bases at V and 0 bases at J, with 6 bases between. CDR3 DNA: TGTGCCAGCAGCTTACAGGGCTCTGGAAACACCATATATTTT. Translating it yields CASSLQGSGNTIYF. The full variable domain, in which reference TRBV5-6 and TRBJ1-3 provide the parts outside the CDR3, is DAGVTQSPTHLIKTRGQQVTLRCSPKSGHDTVSWYQQALGQGPQFIFQYYEEEERQRGNFPDRFSGHQFPNYSSELNVNALLLGDSALYLCASSLQGSGNTIYFGEGSWLTVV.

DNA of the CDR3: TGTGCCAGTAGTATGGGACAGGATCCACGCTATGGCTACACCTTC. This codes for CASSMGQDPRYGYTF. This chain links TRBV19 with TRBJ1-2, with 8 bases that match TRBD1. Trimming at V came to 3 bases and at J to 4 bases, leaving 7 bases not matched to a gene. The germline V gene encodes CDR1 LNHDA and CDR2 SQIVND (reference sequence). The CDR3 has 15 amino acids.

The rearrangement uses TRBV7-8 and TRBJ1-2; D ambiguous. Germline CDR1 reads SGHVS; CDR2 reads FQNEAQ. Trimming left V 5 bases short and J 4 bases short, with 11 bases between. The CDR3 spans 13 residues. The CDR3 DNA follows: TGTGCCAGCAGCCCCGGGAGGGCCTATGGCTACACCTTC. Protein: CASSPGRAYGYTF.

The rearrangement uses TRBV14 and TRBJ2-1, with 8 bases lining up with TRBD2. The CDR3 has 16 residues. Germline assignment: CDR1 SGHDN and CDR2 FVKESK. V was pared by 4 bases and J by 5 bases, with 10 bases of the junction left unmatched. The CDR3 nucleotides are TGTGCCAGCAGCCTGAGGCCAGCGGGGGACCACAATGAGCAGTTCTTC. Translated: CASSLRPAGDHNEQFF.

The chain combines TRBV6-6 with TRBJ2-7; 7 positions agree with TRBD1. This CDR3 contains 15 residues. V lost 2 bases, J lost 2 bases, and 6 bases stayed unmatched. Germline-derived CDR1 and CDR2 are MNHNY and SVGAGI (reference sequence). In nucleotides, the CDR3 is TGTGCCAGCAGTTACGGGGCAGGGGGAGCCTACGAGCAGTACTTC. It yields the protein CASSYGAGGAYEQYF.

The genes are TRBV9 and TRBJ2-5; possible D gene TRBD1, 6 bases. Germline CDR1 reads SGDLS; CDR2 reads YYNGEE. This CDR3 region has 14 residues. The germline V and J ends were trimmed by 4 bases and 5 bases, with 15 bases remaining between them. In nucleotides, the CDR3 is TGTGCCAGCAGCACAGGACAGAGGGTTGAGACCCAGTACTTC. Amino acid sequence: CASSTGQRVETQYF.

The sample holds one count of this clone. J is TRBJ2-3 and V is TRBV6-5; 8 bases line up with TRBD1. Looked up from germline, CDR1 is MNHEY and CDR2 is SVGAGI. CDR3 size: 12 residues. V trimming: 6 bases; J trimming: 12 bases; junction bases outside the gene matches: 8. In DNA, the CDR3 is TGTGCCAGCAGCACCCAGGGGGCAGTCCAGTATTTT. Its translation: CASSTQGAVQYF.

This rearrangement joins TRBV6-1 to TRBJ1-2; tentative D call: TRBD1 (6 bases). The CDR3 is 16 amino acids. From germline, CDR1 is MNHNS and CDR2 SASEGT. V was shortened by 4 bases and J by 1 base, with 16 bases between the two germline ends. The DNA of the CDR3 is TGTGCCAGCAGTGCCCGGCGGGGGCAGGGTAACTATGGCTACACCTTC. Amino acid sequence: CASSARRGQGNYGYTF.

This clone has only a few counts. The rearrangement uses TRBV6-2 or TRBV6-3 and TRBJ2-7, with D uncertain. CDR1 is MNHEY and CDR2 is SVGEGT in the germline V gene. The CDR3 totals 11 residues. V was pared by 0 bases and J by 6 bases, with 3 bases between. CDR3 loop: CASSYSAEQYF. In DNA, the CDR3 is TGTGCCAGCAGTTACTCAGCCGAGCAGTACTTC.

The chain recombines TRBV10-3 with TRBJ2-7, with a tentative D call TRBD1 (6 bases). Between the trimmed V and J ends, which lost 6 bases and 4 bases, there was a span of 13 bases. Per the germline V gene, CDR1 is ENHRY and CDR2 is SYGVKD. The length of the CDR3 is 13 residues. CDR3 nucleotide sequence: TGTGCCATCAGCGGGGACACTTATTACGAGCAGTACTTC. This codes for CAISGDTYYEQYF.

This clone has a single count. This rearrangement joins TRBV6-5 to TRBJ1-2; a weak D match, TRBD1 (6 bases). Trimming removed 8 bases at V and 7 bases at J, with 11 bases between. Germline V gives CDR1 MNHEY, CDR2 SVGAGI. The CDR3 is made up of 11 amino acids. CDR3 amino acids: CASRGASGYTF. CDR3 nucleotide sequence: TGTGCCAGCCGGGGGGCCTCTGGCTACACCTTC.

V gene TRBV6-1 combines with J gene TRBJ2-5, with 7 bases that match TRBD1. CDR3 size: 14 residues. CDR1 is MNHNS and CDR2 is SASEGT in the germline V gene. J was trimmed by 2 bases and V by 5 bases; bases with no gene match: 5. CDR3 in DNA: TGTGCCAGCAGTCTCCAGGGACAGCAAGAGACCCAGTACTTC. Residues: CASSLQGQQETQYF.